Following are 5 T cell receptor beta chains from one sample sequenced in a study of siplizumab effects on memory and regulatory T cells (dated by TCRdb to the late 2010s). Libraries came from the immunoSEQ multiplex PCR assay. TCRdb carries this immuneACCESS record with in-frame sequences only. Its versions omit some clonotypes, under half of them owing to an unresolved V gene in the studies checked, with the rest unexplained. Present in this sample are about 87,000 clones, 94% of which were seen just once. The ten largest make up roughly 0.3% of the sample. Sequenced input: non-Treg CD4+ T cells sorted from blood. In the paper's terms, the cell subset or site label means: FACS-sorted unstimulated CD4+ non-regulatory T cells. All receptors derive from a human donor in good health.

The chain links TRBV11-2 to TRBJ1-1, with D uncertain. The V end lost 3 bases, the J end lost 4 bases, and 3 bases lay between the germline ends. Germline-derived CDR1 and CDR2 are SGHAT and FQNNGV. This CDR3 spans 11 amino acids. The CDR3 nucleotides are TGTGCCAGCAGCTTCGGCACTGAAGCTTTCTTT. It is translated as CASSFGTEAFF.

The rearrangement links TRBV7-9 to TRBJ2-3; a weak D match, TRBD2 (6 bases). This CDR3 comprises 16 residues. CDR1 and CDR2 (germline): SEHNR, FQNEAQ (reference sequence). V was trimmed by 8 bases and J by 2 bases, leaving 20 bases between them. DNA of the CDR3: TGTGCCAGCGACGTGGCGGGGCCCGCTGCCACAGATACGCAGTATTTT. It yields the protein CASDVAGPAATDTQYF.

The chain combines TRBV7-3 with TRBJ1-1; maybe TRBD1 (6 bases). CDR3 size: 12 residues. The ends were cut back, 4 bases at V and 8 bases at J, with 11 bases in the middle. Germline assignment: CDR1 SGHTA and CDR2 FQGTGA. The CDR3 DNA is TGTGCCAGCAGCTCCGGGGGGCACGAAGCTTTCTTT. Its protein is CASSSGGHEAFF.

The genes are TRBV6-1 and TRBJ2-5; 7 bases match TRBD2. V was pared by 1 base and J by 4 bases, with 0 bases of the junction left unmatched. Germline V gives CDR1 MNHNS, CDR2 SASEGT. The CDR3 loop spans 13 amino acids. The CDR3 DNA is TGTGCCAGCAGTGAAGGCGGGAGAGAGACCCAGTACTTC. Residues: CASSEGGRETQYF.

This chain connects TRBV21-1 to TRBJ2-5; no check of the table's D call, TRBD2, against the DNA was made. TRBV21-1 constitutes a pseudogene. The CDR3 loop spans 15 amino acids. The CDR3 nucleotides read TGTGCCAGCAGCAAGGGGCTAGCGGGCAGGGAGACCCAGTACTTC. Amino acids: CASSKGLAGRETQYF.